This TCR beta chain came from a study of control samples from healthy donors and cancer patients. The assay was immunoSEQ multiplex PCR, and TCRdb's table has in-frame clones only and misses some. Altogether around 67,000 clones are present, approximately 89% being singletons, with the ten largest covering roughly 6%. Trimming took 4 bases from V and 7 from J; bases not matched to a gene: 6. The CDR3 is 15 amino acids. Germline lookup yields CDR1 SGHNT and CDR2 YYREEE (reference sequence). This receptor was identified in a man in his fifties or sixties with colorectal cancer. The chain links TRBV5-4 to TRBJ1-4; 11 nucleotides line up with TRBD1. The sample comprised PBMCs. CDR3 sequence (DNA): TGTGCCAGCAGCCTTGGGACAGGGGGAGGTGAAAAACTGTTTTTT. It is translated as CASSLGTGGGEKLFF.